The source of this TCR beta chain is a study of blood T cell repertoires in COVID-19. At the level of the study: COVID-19 samples, acute and convalescent, were from the United States, Italy and Spain. T cells, B-cell-depleted T cells, or PBMCs provided the cDNA or gDNA that served as material.

Authors' analysis steps: Amplification of reference gene primers provided the estimated nucleated cell counts. Clones were read by immunoSEQ multiplex PCR, and TCRdb kept only the in-frame ones, dropping some. The D gene and trimming were derived from the DNA, and the V and J assignments and clone size from that table. The sample lists 77,000 or so clones; about 83% were seen once. The TCR originated in a woman aged 60-75 years with acute or convalescent COVID-19. The sequenced material came from peripheral blood.

The CDR3 here is CASSPRSGSGYTF. The CDR3 DNA reads TGTGCCAGCAGCCCCCGGTCGGGAAGTGGCTACACCTTC. The chain has TRBV12-3 or TRBV12-4 and TRBJ1-2; D not certain. This CDR3 is built from 13 residues. The V and J ends lost 6 bases and 7 bases respectively, with 15 bases between them.